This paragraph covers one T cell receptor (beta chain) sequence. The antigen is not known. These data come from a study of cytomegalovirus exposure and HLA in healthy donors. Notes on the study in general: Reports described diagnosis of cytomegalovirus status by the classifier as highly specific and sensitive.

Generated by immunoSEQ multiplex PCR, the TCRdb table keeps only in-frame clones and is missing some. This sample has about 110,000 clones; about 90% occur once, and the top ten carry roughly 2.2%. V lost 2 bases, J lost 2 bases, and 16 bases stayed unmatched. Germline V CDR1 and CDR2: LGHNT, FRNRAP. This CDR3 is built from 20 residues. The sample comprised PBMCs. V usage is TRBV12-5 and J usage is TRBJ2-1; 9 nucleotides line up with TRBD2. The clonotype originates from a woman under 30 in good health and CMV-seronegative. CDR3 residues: CASGLLRVGSGGFTYNEQFF. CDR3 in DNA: TGTGCTAGTGGTTTGTTAAGAGTTGGTAGCGGGGGATTCACCTACAATGAGCAGTTCTTC.